This T cell receptor (beta chain) originates from a study of blood T cell repertoires in COVID-19 (dated by TCRdb to 2018 to 2021). Study-level background: Collaborator samples came from the United States, Italy and Spain and covered acute and convalescent phases of COVID-19. The prospective study material was composed of cDNA or gDNA derived from T cells, B-cell-depleted T cells, or PBMCs. Deeply sampled blood TCRbeta repertoires from subjects exposed to, actively infected with, or recovered from COVID-19 were included in the dataset. The repertoires were released in a freely available public database intended as a resource for research on the immune response to SARS-CoV-2. Samples were obtained from the ongoing ImmuneRACE study (first 160 participants) and from 950 to 1,500 subjects provided by 6 global collaborators. A de-identified subject ID, COVID-19 status, age in years and sex were almost always included in the sample metadata. HLA class I and class II types, where available, came from metadata supplied by the sample provider rather than from assay-based typing.

Worth noting for this clone: Its antigen specificity is not known. No much larger clone is present one base from it, and per-base qualities are unavailable.

TCRbeta CDR3 regions were amplified from genomic DNA by means of the immunoSEQ Assay, a bias-controlled multiplex PCR. In the authors' own workflow: Within the assay, amplification of reference gene primers was used to estimate how many nucleated cells each sample contained. To quantify the absolute abundance of each unique TCRbeta CDR3 rearrangement, sequence reads were collapsed and filtered. For each sample, productive Simpson clonality was calculated as the square root of Simpson's diversity index across productive rearrangements. TCRdb took this table from immuneACCESS and kept in-frame rearrangements with V and J called. Such tables lack part of the clones; where checked against another copy, unresolved V genes explain under half of the gap, and the rest is unexplained. V and J calls and clone size come straight from that table; D and trimming were deduced from the DNA. The sample table shows roughly 99,000 clones, and roughly 84% are seen once. Approximately 4.4% of the sample goes to the ten largest clones.

What the research found in general, with its limitations: The amount of clinical and demographic metadata varied by source and participant and was provided uncurated.

Whole blood was collected in K2EDTA tubes by collaborating institutions according to the institutions' own protocols. For TCRbeta analysis, collaborators shipped samples as frozen whole blood, isolated PBMCs, or DNA extracted from either of those sample types. Sample: peripheral blood. This receptor was taken from a human donor in a cohort sampled during active COVID-19.

The nucleotide sequence reads as follows: TGTGCCAGCAGCCGCCGGCTAGCGGGAGGGTCTGAGCAGTTCTTC. Its protein reads: CASSRRLAGGSEQFF. The rearrangement combines TRBV7-2 with TRBJ2-1, with 12 bases matching TRBD2. According to the germline V gene, CDR1 reads SGHTA and CDR2 reads FQGNSA. The CDR3 goes from the cysteine to the phenylalanine over 15 residues. This entry keeps only the CDR3 DNA: 45 bases, framed from base 1. V has 5 bases trimmed and J has 9 bases trimmed; junction bases matching no gene number 8.